Listed here is a single T cell receptor (beta chain). A multiplex PCR was run with 60 Vbeta primers and 13 Jbeta primers. The method was immunoSEQ multiplex PCR; TCRdb's version includes in-frame clones alone and lacks a portion of them. This table has some 200,000 clones, approximately 79% appearing once. The data are from a study of cytomegalovirus exposure and HLA in healthy donors. The CDR3 is made up of 13 amino acids. Per the germline V gene, CDR1 is ENHRY and CDR2 is SYGVKD. V gave up 0 bases and J gave up 4 bases, with 4 bases separating them. This receptor was taken from a girl between 10 and 17 years old in good health and CMV-seropositive. This chain joins TRBV10-3 and TRBJ2-1; the D is unclear. Input material: PBMCs. CDR3 region: CAISESTYNEQFF. CDR3 nucleotide sequence: TGTGCCATCAGTGAGTCGACATACAATGAGCAGTTCTTC.